Described below is a single T cell receptor (beta chain) sequence and its context. TCRdb reanalyzed the 5' RACE reads and collapses them to one entry per CDR3 protein, without DNA. The table lists some 200,000 distinct CDR3 sequences. Per the germline V gene, CDR1 is SGHTA and CDR2 is FQGTGA. The CDR3 has 16 amino acids. This record belongs to a study of monozygotic twins with inflammatory bowel disease. This sequence originates from a human donor with ulcerative colitis or Crohn's disease, or a healthy co-twin of an affected twin (not recorded which). The material sequenced was blood. This sequence joins TRBV7-3 and TRBJ2-1; TCRdb's assignment of TRBD1 cannot be checked, as there is no DNA. The CDR3 is CASSLTTGTGYNEQFF.